This is a list of T cell receptor beta chains from one sample in a study of T cell repertoires in cytomegalovirus infection. A single record per CDR3 protein comes from TCRdb applying MiXCR to the reads. This sample has fewer than 350,000 distinct CDR3 sequences, with 9.5% found just once. The sequenced sample was PBMCs. All receptors derive from a human donor in good health (CMV status not recorded). Some clones in this sample may be carry-over from other donors' samples. Both conserved end residues are part of each CDR3. Clone size is shown for a subset of rows, as once, few, many or a class of expanded clone.

>TRBJ2-5|many|TRBV7-6|14
CASSLGGFQETQYF
>TRBJ2-4|few|TRBV5-1|16
CASSQSGPPYDNIQYF
>TRBJ2-7|many|TRBV7-2|14
CASSFKEAANEQYF
>TRBJ1-5|-|TRBV27|14
CASSRAQADQPQHF
>TRBJ2-1|-|TRBV30|19
CAWSPDMGTVGSPYNEQFF
>TRBJ2-7|few|TRBV12-3/TRBV12-4|17
CASSRTGERISSYEQYF
>TRBJ2-7|many|TRBV7-2|13
CASSLDRAGPWSF
>TRBJ2-1|few|TRBV29-1|14
CSVEDRRPYNEQFF
>TRBJ2-7|-|TRBV5-4|14
CASSLVVGAYEQYF
>TRBJ1-5|-|TRBV20-1|14
CSASRTGGGQPQHF
>TRBJ2-2|many|TRBV27|15
CASSPGRGRVGELFF
>TRBJ1-1|few|TRBV10-1|14
CASSEAGEGTEAFF
>TRBJ2-3|-|TRBV28|14
CASSFNGRKNTQYF
>TRBJ2-5|-|TRBV18|17
CASSPIRQGPRQETQYF
>TRBJ2-5|many|TRBV11-2|15
CASSLTLGVKETQYF
>TRBJ1-2|few|TRBV4-1|14
CASSQGDRRQGYTF
>TRBJ2-5|many|TRBV12-3/TRBV12-4|13
CASSFGTVRIQYF
>TRBJ2-3|-|TRBV20-1|13
CSRRKADTDTQYF
>TRBJ1-4|-|TRBV11-2|16
CASSRTGGAANEKLFF
>TRBJ2-1|many|TRBV6-2/TRBV6-3|19
CASSYSASLAFGGYNEQFF
>TRBJ2-1|many|TRBV7-9|15
CASSRGTSGANEQFF
>TRBJ2-1|many|TRBV7-2|13
CASREAGYNEQFF
>TRBJ2-3|-|TRBV20-1|14
CSARLAGATGTQYF
>TRBJ1-1|many|TRBV28|12
CASSLFGREAFF
>TRBJ2-7|many|TRBV7-2|17
CASSSSTSGGPSYEQYF
>TRBJ2-2|few|TRBV12-3/TRBV12-4|17
CASRATSGGRYTGELFF